These 20 T cell receptor beta chains came from one sample sequenced in a study of T cells in Graves' hyperthyroidism and ophthalmopathy. Amplification of TCR beta CDR3 regions used RNA as the template. HTBI primers drove first-round RT-PCR of the TCR CDR3. TCRdb passed the multiplex PCR reads through MiXCR, listing each CDR3 protein once. The profile covers about 690,000 distinct CDR3 sequences, with 15% to 20% appearing a single time and roughly a sixth taken by the ten largest. Input material: blood. The receptors shown here come from a man in his forties or fifties with Graves' hyperthyroidism.

This clonotype was seen repeatedly, ten times or more. This chain uses TRBV30 with TRBJ2-5, with D possibly being TRBD2 (6 bases). The CDR3 runs 12 residues. Per the germline V gene, CDR1 is GTSNPN and CDR2 is SVGIG (reference sequence). Trimming removed 0 bases at V and 5 bases at J, with 7 bases between. CDR3 region: CAWSVGGETQYF. Here the CDR3 DNA reads TGTGCCTGGAGTGTGGGGGGTGAGACCCAGTACTTC.

This clonotype was counted ten times or more. V is TRBV24-1 and J is TRBJ2-1; D unclear. V was pared by 5 bases and J by 0 bases, with 10 bases between. The CDR3 has 15 residues. Per germline, CDR1 KGHDR and CDR2 SFDVKD. The CDR3 protein is CATSGYESSYNEQFF. As DNA, the CDR3 is TGTGCCACCAGTGGATACGAGAGCTCCTACAATGAGCAGTTCTTC.

In its sample, this clonotype was seen many times. The chain carries TRBV3-1 and TRBJ1-6; maybe TRBD1 (5 bases). Trimming cost V 0 bases and J 14 bases, with 8 bases left between them. CDR3 length equals 12 residues. From germline, CDR1 is LGHDT and CDR2 YNNKEL (reference sequence). The CDR3 region is CASSQEGRALHF. CDR3 bases: TGTGCCAGCAGCCAAGAGGGACGCGCCCTCCACTTT.

This clonotype was detected many times. The genes are TRBV2 and TRBJ2-3; D is undetermined. CDR3 size: 18 residues. Germline values: CDR1 SNHLY, CDR2 FYNNEI. V lost 3 bases and J lost 2, with 21 bases in between. CDR3 protein: CASSDKGPGDLYTDTQYF. For the CDR3, the DNA is TGTGCCAGCAGTGATAAAGGCCCCGGAGATCTTTACACAGATACGCAGTATTTT.

As regards this clonotype: The CDR3 does not close with the conserved phenylalanine or tryptophan, likely indicating a read error. The J gene is TRBJ1-1, the V gene TRBV9; D is possibly TRBD1 (5 bases). V lost 1 base to trimming and J lost 1 base, with 8 bases between them. The CDR3 sequence is 14 residues long. Germline loops: CDR1 SGDLS, CDR2 YYNGEE. CDR3 nucleotides: TGTGCCAGCAGCGTACAGGGTTCGAACACTGAAGCTTTCTCT. Translated, it gives CASSVQGSNTEAFS.

Ten or more counts support this clonotype. The chain links TRBV29-1 to TRBJ1-2; a weak D match, TRBD1 (6 bases). This CDR3 has 14 amino acids. Per germline, CDR1 SQVTM and CDR2 ANQGSEA. Trimming pared 6 bases from V and 4 bases from J, leaving 18 bases between. The CDR3 sequence is CSVTRDNQGYGYTF. Here the CDR3 DNA reads TGCAGCGTGACTCGGGACAATCAAGGCTATGGCTACACCTTC.

Ten or more counts support this clonotype. This rearrangement joins TRBV27 to TRBJ2-7; TRBD2 matches 8 bases. V shed 3 bases, J shed 0 bases, and the junction held 4 bases outside the gene matches. This CDR3 spans 15 amino acids. CDR1 and CDR2 from the germline V gene are MNHEY and SMNVEV (reference sequence). CDR3 residues: CASSFERGSSYEQYF. CDR3 nucleotide sequence: TGTGCCAGCAGTTTCGAGCGGGGGAGCTCCTACGAGCAGTACTTC.

This clonotype showed up many times. The chain joins TRBV9 to TRBJ2-1; 7 positions agree with TRBD1. Germline V gene lookup returns CDR1 SGDLS and CDR2 YYNGEE. The ends lost 3 bases at V and 6 bases at J; junction bases unmatched: 9. CDR3 length: 15 amino acids. CDR3 region: CASSAATGFGNEQFF. The CDR3 coding sequence is TGTGCCAGCAGCGCCGCGACAGGGTTCGGCAATGAGCAGTTCTTC.

V gene TRBV5-1 combines with J gene TRBJ2-6, with a tentative D call TRBD1 (5 bases). The CDR3 consists of 16 residues. The V gene's germline CDR1 is SGHRS and CDR2 YFSETQ. V lost 0 bases and J 0 bases, leaving 7 bases between the germline ends. The DNA of the CDR3 is TGCGCCAGCAGCTTGGGACAGTTCTCTGGGGCCAACGTCCTGACTTTC. Amino acid sequence: CASSLGQFSGANVLTF.

This clonotype was detected a few times. The chain has TRBV5-4 and TRBJ2-7; TRBD1 agrees at 10 bases. J gave up 3 bases and V 3 bases, and 6 bases lay outside the gene matches. CDR1 is SGHNT, CDR2 YYREEE, per germline (reference sequence). The CDR3 runs 15 residues. CDR3 bases: TGTGCCAGCAGCTCGGGGACAGGGGCATACTACGAGCAGTACTTC. Translated, it gives CASSSGTGAYYEQYF. Full variable domain (rest looked up from reference TRBV5-4 and TRBJ2-7): ETGVTQSPTHLIKTRGQQVTLRCSSQSGHNTVSWYQQALGQGPQFIFQYYREEENGRGNFPPRFSGLQFPNYSSELNVNALELDDSALYLCASSSGTGAYYEQYFGPGTRLTVT.

The V call is TRBV5-5, the J call TRBJ1-1; 7 bases fit TRBD1. Germline values: CDR1 SGHKS, CDR2 YYEKEE (reference sequence). CDR3 length: 15 residues. With 6 bases clipped from V and 0 bases from J, the junction kept 8 bases outside the gene matches. The CDR3 nucleotides are TGTGCCAGCACCCAGGGAGGGACAGTGAACACTGAAGCTTTCTTT. Translation gives CASTQGGTVNTEAFF.

This clonotype was seen a handful of times. V is TRBV28 and J is TRBJ2-5; D not resolved. This CDR3 is 18 amino acids long. Germline V gene data show CDR1 as MDHEN and CDR2 as SYDVKM. Trimming left V 3 bases short and J 2 bases short, with 22 bases between. Here the CDR3 DNA reads TGTGCCAGCAGTTTTCTCCTTGGATCACCTCACCAACAAGAGACCCAGTACTTC. It translates to CASSFLLGSPHQQETQYF.

This clonotype occurred many times. The chain uses TRBV11-2 and TRBJ1-1; the D is unclear. The germline V gene has CDR1 SGHAT and CDR2 FQNNGV. CDR3 length equals 14 residues. V lost 5 bases, J lost 4 bases, and 14 bases lay in between. The CDR3 DNA is TGTGCCAGCAGCGCCGTTGGGGTGATCACTGAAGCTTTCTTT. It is translated as CASSAVGVITEAFF.

This clonotype was recorded at least ten times. This sequence joins TRBV12-3 or TRBV12-4 and TRBJ2-5, with 11 bases lining up with TRBD1. CDR3 length equals 19 residues. V was pared by 5 bases and J by 7 bases, with 21 bases of the junction left unmatched. The CDR3 nucleotides read TGTGCCAGCAGTAACCTGGACAGGGGGCTGACGCCAGAAGCAGGGACCCAGTACTTC. It codes for CASSNLDRGLTPEAGTQYF.

This chain uses TRBV10-1 with TRBJ2-5; D gene unclear. The CDR3 runs 15 residues. CDR1 is WNHNN, CDR2 SYGVQD, per germline (reference sequence). V lost 2 bases, J lost 5 bases, and 15 bases lay in between. CDR3 in DNA: TGCGCCAGCAGTGAGAATCCGCGGATCGAGGAGACCCAGTACTTC. The encoded protein is CASSENPRIEETQYF.

The chain combines TRBV3-1 with TRBJ2-7; D may be TRBD2 (5 bases). Germline V CDR1 and CDR2: LGHDT, YNNKEL (reference sequence). V gave up 4 bases and J gave up 3 bases, with 13 bases separating them. This CDR3 has 14 amino acids. CDR3 sequence (DNA): TGTGCCAGCAGCCGTGGAGGCGGTCTCTACGAGCAGTACTTC. Its protein product is CASSRGGGLYEQYF.

V usage is TRBV11-3 and J usage is TRBJ2-7; 14 nucleotides align to TRBD2. The germline V gene encodes CDR1 SGHNT and CDR2 YENEEA. The CDR3 spans 17 residues. Trimming removed 7 bases from V and 2 bases from J; junction bases left unmatched: 10. The CDR3 spells CASKQTSGREKPYEQYF. The CDR3 DNA reads as TGTGCCAGCAAACAGACTAGCGGGAGGGAAAAGCCCTACGAGCAGTACTTC. The full variable domain, rest sourced from reference TRBV11-3 and TRBJ2-7, is EAGVVQSPRYKIIEKKQPVAFWCNPISGHNTLYWYLQNLGQGPELLIRYENEEAVDDSQLPKDRFSAERLKGVDSTLKIQPAELGDSAVYLCASKQTSGREKPYEQYFGPGTRLTVT.

This clonotype was seen many times. This chain connects TRBV6-1 to TRBJ2-1; D gene uncertain. Germline assignment: CDR1 MNHNS and CDR2 SASEGT. CDR3 size: 14 residues. With 5 bases removed from V and 0 bases from J, the gap between germline ends came to 8 bases. CDR3 nucleotides: TGTGCCAGCAGTACACTCAGCTCCTACAATGAGCAGTTCTTC. Its translation: CASSTLSSYNEQFF.

In its sample, this clonotype was seen a few times. V is TRBV9 and J is TRBJ2-3, with 7 bases that match TRBD1. CDR1 is SGDLS and CDR2 is YYNGEE in the germline V gene. The CDR3 covers 15 residues. V lost 1 base and J lost 4; bases outside the gene matches: 6. In DNA, the CDR3 is TGTGCCAGCAGCGTAAAAGGGGGCATGTCAGATACGCAGTATTTT. As protein: CASSVKGGMSDTQYF.

This clonotype was counted many times. The chain links TRBV12-3 or TRBV12-4 to TRBJ2-7; the D is unclear. Trimming took off 5 bases at V and 0 bases at J, with 11 bases between the two ends. This CDR3 contains 14 residues. This CDR3 reads CASSPQVPSYEQYF. The CDR3 DNA reads TGTGCCAGCAGTCCGCAGGTACCCTCCTACGAGCAGTACTTC.